These 26 T cell receptor beta chains were sequenced from one sample in a study of CD8 T cells in ankylosing spondylitis. TCRdb itself ran the 5' RACE reads through MiXCR, one entry per CDR3 protein. This table has 150,000 to 200,000 distinct CDR3 sequences, 9.5% to 15% appearing once. Sequencing was performed on blood, either unsorted or a sorted T cell fraction (not recorded which). All receptors derive from a male donor with ankylosing spondylitis or in good health (not recorded which).

The V gene is TRBV5-5, the J gene TRBJ1-2; 8 bases line up with TRBD1. The CDR3 sequence is 15 residues long. Trimming cost V 3 bases and J 3 bases; bases outside gene matches: 7. Germline assignment: CDR1 SGHKS and CDR2 YYEKEE (reference sequence). CDR3 nucleotide sequence: TGTGCCAGCAGCTCTACAGGGGGTTCCTACTATGGCTACACCTTC. This translates into CASSSTGGSYYGYTF.

This clonotype appeared a few times. The chain joins TRBV4-1 to TRBJ2-1; 7 nucleotides align to TRBD2. This CDR3 spans 14 amino acids. The V gene's germline CDR1 is MGHRA and CDR2 YSYEKL. The ends lost 2 bases at V and 10 bases at J; junction bases unmatched: 8. CDR3 region: CASSQLPAGPEQFF. CDR3 sequence (DNA): TGCGCCAGCAGCCAACTCCCAGCGGGACCCGAGCAGTTCTTC.

This clonotype showed up just a few times. V gene TRBV6-5 combines with J gene TRBJ1-5, with 8 nucleotides matching TRBD1. V gave up 2 bases and J gave up 3 bases; unmatched junction bases: 3. Germline-derived CDR1 and CDR2 are MNHEY and SVGAGI. The CDR3 contains 15 residues. The CDR3 sequence: CASSYARGLNQPQHF. The CDR3 DNA reads as TGTGCCAGCAGTTACGCCAGGGGGCTCAATCAGCCCCAGCATTTT.

This clonotype was seen ten or more times. The V call is TRBV27, the J call TRBJ2-3, with 7 bases that match TRBD1. Germline V lookup: CDR1 MNHEY, CDR2 SMNVEV (reference sequence). CDR3 size: 16 residues. The V segment lost 0 bases and the J segment 4 bases; nucleotides outside the gene matches: 7. This CDR3 reads CASSLSSGTVADTQYF. The CDR3 DNA sequence: TGTGCCAGCAGTTTATCTTCCGGGACAGTAGCAGATACGCAGTATTTT.

This clonotype has only a few counts. The chain is built from TRBV12-3 or TRBV12-4 and TRBJ2-7; 8 nucleotides align to TRBD1. The CDR3 consists of 12 residues. J lost 12 bases, V lost 6 bases, and 10 bases had no gene match. The CDR3 here is CASSLDRVVLYF. For the CDR3, the DNA is TGTGCCAGCAGCTTGGACAGGGTAGTGCTGTACTTC.

By proportion, this clonotype is medium-sized (0.01 to 0.1%). J is TRBJ2-3 and V is TRBV7-9; D unresolved. CDR3 size: 16 residues. In germline, CDR1 is SEHNR, CDR2 FQNEAQ (reference sequence). V lost 5 bases and J 5 bases, leaving 20 bases between the germline ends. This chain's CDR3 is CASSHSDDGVGDTQYF. Written as DNA, the CDR3 is TGTGCCAGCAGCCATTCCGATGATGGGGTAGGAGATACGCAGTATTTT.

This clonotype was seen at least ten times. The gene calls are TRBV4-1 and TRBJ2-7; D gene unclear. The CDR3 runs to 12 residues. The germline CDR1 and CDR2 sequences are MGHRA and YSYEKL. The germline V and J ends were trimmed by 0 bases and 5 bases, with 5 bases remaining between them. CDR3 protein: CASSQDLDEQYF. The CDR3 nucleotides read TGCGCCAGCAGCCAAGACCTGGACGAGCAGTACTTC.

CDR3 coding DNA: TGTGCCAGCAGTGCCCGCTCCCCCCTCTACGAGCAGTACTTC. Protein product: CASSARSPLYEQYF. The J gene is TRBJ2-7, the V gene TRBV12-3 or TRBV12-4; no clear D. CDR3 length equals 14 residues. Trimming stripped 5 bases from V and 3 bases from J, with 14 bases between.

This clonotype was recorded a few times. The chain has TRBV27 and TRBJ2-1, with 9 bases aligning to TRBD1. V dropped 7 bases and J dropped 16; count of bases not matched to a gene: 23. The V gene's germline CDR1 is MNHEY and CDR2 SMNVEV (reference sequence). This CDR3 is built from 16 residues. DNA for the CDR3: TGTGCCAGCACCAAGAGACCGGGACAGGCGCCGGGACAGGGTTTCTTC. Its protein product is CASTKRPGQAPGQGFF.

This clonotype has more than one count but fewer than ten. The chain recombines TRBV20-1 with TRBJ2-1, with 10 bases lining up with TRBD2. V shed 1 base, J shed 7 bases, and the junction held 10 bases outside the gene matches. This CDR3 is 16 amino acids long. Germline V gives CDR1 DFQATT, CDR2 SNEGSKA (reference sequence). The CDR3 DNA is TGCAGTGCTAGAGCCCTGGGGGGACTAGCGTGGAATGAGCAGTTCTTC. Translation: CSARALGGLAWNEQFF.

This clonotype was seen a handful of times. This sequence joins TRBV27 and TRBJ2-3, with a possible D match to TRBD1 (6 bases). The length of the CDR3 is 18 residues. Between the trimmed V and J ends, which lost 6 bases and 2 bases, there was a span of 24 bases. Germline values: CDR1 MNHEY, CDR2 SMNVEV (reference sequence). CDR3 sequence: CASSLNSGTPRPTDTQYF. The CDR3 DNA reads as TGTGCCAGCAGCTTGAACTCCGGGACACCCCGGCCCACAGATACGCAGTATTTT.

This clonotype turned up a few times. The chain uses TRBV6-4 and TRBJ2-2, with 8 nucleotides matching TRBD2. CDR1 is MRHNA, CDR2 SNTAGT, per germline. The CDR3 sequence is 16 residues long. Germline trimming cut 5 bases from V and 3 bases from J; bases unmatched to any gene: 8. The CDR3 is CASSPLAGSDTGELFF. The CDR3 nucleotides read TGTGCCAGCAGTCCCCTAGCGGGCTCGGACACCGGGGAGCTGTTTTTT.

The chain joins TRBV4-2 to TRBJ2-2; 8 bases are shared with TRBD1. V lost 4 bases, J lost 5 bases, and 6 bases stayed unmatched. This CDR3 region has 15 residues. CDR1 LGHNA and CDR2 YNFKEQ come from the germline V gene. This CDR3 is CASSPGTGGTGELFF. The CDR3 nucleotides read TGTGCCAGCAGCCCCGGCACAGGGGGAACCGGGGAGCTGTTTTTT.

This clonotype has only a few counts. The chain has TRBV2 and TRBJ2-7; TRBD1 matches 9 bases. Per the germline V gene, CDR1 is SNHLY and CDR2 is FYNNEI. J lost 3 bases, V lost 1 base, and 4 bases had no gene match. CDR3 size: 15 residues. CDR3 region: CASSEGTGAGYEQYF. The CDR3 region has the DNA TGTGCCAGCAGTGAAGGGACAGGGGCTGGCTACGAGCAGTACTTC.

Regarding this clonotype: One end of the junction is discordant with germline, which a read error may explain. The chain couples TRBV7-9 to TRBJ2-7, with TRBD2 matching 10 bases. Germline loops: CDR1 SEHNR, CDR2 FQNEAQ (reference sequence). The CDR3 is 15 residues long. The CDR3 here is CASSPRTSGAYEQNF. CDR3 DNA: TGTGCCAGCAGCCCCCGAACTAGCGGGGCTTACGAGCAGAACTTC.

This clonotype was found many times. The chain couples TRBV12-3 or TRBV12-4 to TRBJ2-1, with a possible D match to TRBD2 (6 bases). The CDR3 covers 15 residues. Between the trimmed V and J ends, which lost 6 bases and 8 bases, there was a span of 20 bases. CDR3 amino acids: CASSPYSPSDDEQFF. CDR3 coding DNA: TGTGCCAGCAGCCCCTATAGCCCTAGCGACGATGAGCAGTTCTTC.

The chain uses TRBV4-1 and TRBJ2-7; D is undetermined. Germline lookup yields CDR1 MGHRA and CDR2 YSYEKL. The CDR3 extends over 16 amino acids. The V and J ends lost 0 bases and 1 base respectively, with 13 bases between them. CDR3: CASSQDPAAASYEQYF. In nucleotides, the CDR3 is TGCGCCAGCAGCCAAGATCCAGCCGCGGCTTCCTACGAGCAGTACTTC.

This clonotype showed up just a few times. The chain combines TRBV7-8 with TRBJ2-7, with D tentatively TRBD2 (7 bases). CDR1 SGHVS and CDR2 FQNEAQ come from the germline V gene. V shed 1 base and J shed 6 bases, with 13 bases lying between them. This CDR3 has 14 residues. The CDR3 sequence is CASSLGGGDLEQYF. In DNA form, the CDR3 reads TGTGCCAGCAGCTTAGGAGGGGGGGATCTCGAGCAGTACTTC. Combining the CDR3 with reference TRBV7-8 and TRBJ2-7 gives the whole variable domain GAGVSQSPRYKVAKRGQDVALRCDPISGHVSLFWYQQALGQGPEFLTYFQNEAQLDKSGLPSDRFFAERPEGSVSTLKIQRTQQEDSAVYLCASSLGGGDLEQYFGPGTRLTVT.

Note on this clonotype: The germline gene is not matched at one end of the junction; a read error may be the cause. The rearrangement links TRBV3-1 to TRBJ2-2, with D possibly TRBD2 on 5 matching bases. This CDR3 region has 15 residues. In germline, CDR1 is LGHDT, CDR2 YNNKEL (reference sequence). The CDR3 loop is CASCQQAEITGELFF. The CDR3 DNA follows: TGTGCCAGCTGCCAACAAGCGGAGATCACCGGGGAGCTGTTTTTT.

This clonotype was detected a few times. The chain employs TRBV12-3 or TRBV12-4 and TRBJ2-5; D tentatively fits TRBD1 or TRBD2 (5 bases each). This CDR3 has 14 amino acids. V was clipped by 3 bases and J by 2 bases, with 10 bases between them. CDR3 sequence reads: CASSFVGPQETQYF. The CDR3 DNA sequence: TGTGCCAGCAGTTTCGTGGGACCGCAAGAGACCCAGTACTTC.

This clonotype was counted only a few times. This chain uses TRBV18 with TRBJ2-7; 9 bases are a match to TRBD2. With V trimmed by 6 bases and J by 0 bases, 3 bases remained unmatched. Germline values: CDR1 KGHSH, CDR2 LQKENI. The CDR3 has 14 amino acids. This CDR3 is CASSRLADSYEQYF. The CDR3 DNA reads TGTGCCAGCTCCCGACTAGCGGACTCCTACGAGCAGTACTTC.

This clonotype was recorded a few times. The genes are TRBV7-2 and TRBJ2-7, with D perhaps TRBD1 or TRBD2 (6 bases each). V gave up 5 bases and J gave up 7 bases, with 24 bases separating them. The CDR3 runs to 16 residues. Per germline, CDR1 SGHTA and CDR2 FQGNSA. CDR3 sequence reads: CASSTVWGALNGEQYF. Here the CDR3 DNA reads TGTGCCAGCAGCACTGTTTGGGGGGCGCTTAATGGGGAGCAGTACTTC.

This clonotype was recorded many times. The rearrangement uses TRBV20-1 and TRBJ1-2; TRBD1 is a possible D gene (6 bases). This CDR3 contains 14 residues. V gave up 5 bases and J gave up 5 bases, with 18 bases separating them. Looked up from germline, CDR1 is DFQATT and CDR2 is SNEGSKA (reference sequence). The CDR3 region is CSASRDMGQYGYTF. DNA for the CDR3: TGCAGTGCTTCCAGGGACATGGGACAATATGGCTACACCTTC.

V gene TRBV7-6 combines with J gene TRBJ2-1, with TRBD2 identical over 8 bases. After removal of 4 bases from V and 0 bases from J, the junction contained 5 bases not matched to a gene. The germline V gene has CDR1 SGHVS and CDR2 FNYEAQ. This CDR3 has 16 residues. CDR3 in DNA: TGTGCCAGCAGCTCGTCAAGCGGGAGCTCCTACAATGAGCAGTTCTTC. This gives the protein CASSSSSGSSYNEQFF.

The chain has TRBV5-1 and TRBJ2-1, with TRBD2 matching over 9 bases. The CDR3 contains 17 residues. CDR1 and CDR2 (germline): SGHRS, YFSETQ. J gave up 2 bases and V 1 base, and 7 bases lay outside the gene matches. The CDR3 coding sequence is TGCGCCAGCAGCTTGTTGGGGCTAGCGGGGACCTACAATGAGCAGTTCTTC. Translated, it gives CASSLLGLAGTYNEQFF.

The table lists this clonotype with many counts. The chain has TRBV27 and TRBJ2-1, with TRBD2 matching over 10 bases. V shed 6 bases and J 4 bases; nucleotides not matched to a gene: 6. The CDR3 spans 15 residues. Germline V gene sequence: CDR1 MNHEY, CDR2 SMNVEV (reference sequence). CDR3 in amino acids: CASRRTSGLYNEQFF. CDR3 nucleotide sequence: TGTGCCAGCAGGAGGACTAGCGGCCTATACAATGAGCAGTTCTTC.